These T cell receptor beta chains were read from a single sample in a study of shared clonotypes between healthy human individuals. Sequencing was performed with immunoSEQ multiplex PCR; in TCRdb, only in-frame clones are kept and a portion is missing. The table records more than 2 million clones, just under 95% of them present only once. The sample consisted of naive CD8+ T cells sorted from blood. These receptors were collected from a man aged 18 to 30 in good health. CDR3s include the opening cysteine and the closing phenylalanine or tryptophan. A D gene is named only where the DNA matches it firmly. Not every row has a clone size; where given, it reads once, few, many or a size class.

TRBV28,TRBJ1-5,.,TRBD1,CASHVPRGTDQPQHF,TGTGCCAGTCACGTCCCCAGGGGGACGGATCAGCCCCAGCATTTT
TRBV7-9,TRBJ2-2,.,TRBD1,CASSIRDRGSTGELFF,TGTGCCAGCAGCATCCGGGACAGGGGATCCACCGGGGAGCTGTTTTTT
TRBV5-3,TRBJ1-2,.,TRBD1,CARSSQEGASYGYTF,TGTGCCAGAAGCTCGCAGGAGGGGGCGAGCTATGGCTACACCTTC
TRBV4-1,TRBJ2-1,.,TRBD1,CASSHGQAYNEQFF,TGCGCCAGCAGCCACGGACAGGCCTACAATGAGCAGTTCTTC
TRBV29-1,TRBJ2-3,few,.,CSVESPGRDTQYF,TGCAGCGTTGAGTCCCCCGGCAGGGATACGCAGTATTTT
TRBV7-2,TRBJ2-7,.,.,CASSLDPGLRYEQYF,TGTGCCAGCAGCTTAGACCCGGGACTCCGCTACGAGCAGTACTTC
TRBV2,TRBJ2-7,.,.,CASSGLVGGHDEQYF,TGTGCCAGCAGTGGCCTAGTCGGGGGTCACGACGAGCAGTACTTC
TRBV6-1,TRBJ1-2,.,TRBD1,CASSPWGQAYGYTF,TGTGCCAGCAGTCCCTGGGGACAGGCTTATGGCTACACCTTC
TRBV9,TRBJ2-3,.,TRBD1,CASSEQGALTDTQYF,TGTGCCAGCAGCGAACAGGGGGCGCTTACAGATACGCAGTATTTT
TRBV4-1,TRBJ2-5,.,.,CASSQGGGETQYF,TGCGCCAGCAGCCAAGGGGGTGGTGAGACCCAGTACTTC
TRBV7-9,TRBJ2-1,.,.,CASSLVVNEQFF,TGTGCCAGCAGCTTAGTAGTCAATGAGCAGTTCTTC
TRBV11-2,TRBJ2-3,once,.,CASSLDLGDTQYF,TGTGCCAGCAGCTTAGACTTGGGGGATACGCAGTATTTT
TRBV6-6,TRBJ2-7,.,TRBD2,CASSPGEGSPHEQYF,TGTGCCAGCAGCCCCGGGGAGGGAAGCCCCCACGAGCAGTACTTC
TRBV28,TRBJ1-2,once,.,CASSPSYFLYGYTF,TGTGCCAGCAGTCCAAGCTACTTCCTCTATGGCTACACCTTC
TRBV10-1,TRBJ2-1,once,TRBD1,CASSADRGQVNEQFF,TGCGCCAGCAGTGCCGACAGGGGGCAAGTAAATGAGCAGTTCTTC